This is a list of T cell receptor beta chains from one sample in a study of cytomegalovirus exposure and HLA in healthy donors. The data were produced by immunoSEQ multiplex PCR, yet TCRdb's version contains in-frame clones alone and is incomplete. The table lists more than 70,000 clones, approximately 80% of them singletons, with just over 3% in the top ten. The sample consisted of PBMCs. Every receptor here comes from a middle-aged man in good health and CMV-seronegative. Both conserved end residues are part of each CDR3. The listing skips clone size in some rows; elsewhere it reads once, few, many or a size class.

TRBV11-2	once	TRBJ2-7	CASSSVRSYEQYF
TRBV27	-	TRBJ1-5	CASSQDRGANQPQHF
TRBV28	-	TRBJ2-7	CASTRDRGYEQYF
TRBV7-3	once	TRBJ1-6	CASSLMGQHHPLHF
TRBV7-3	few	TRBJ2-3	CASSQQGAQHGTQYF
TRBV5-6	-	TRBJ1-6	CASSLVTDAFGSPLHF
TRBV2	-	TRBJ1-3	CASSGGTGRGNTIYF
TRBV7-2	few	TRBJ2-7	CASSSLSYEQYF
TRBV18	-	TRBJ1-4	CASSPPSRGNEKLFF
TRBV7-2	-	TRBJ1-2	CASSLYQGAFYGYTF
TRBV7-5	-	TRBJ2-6	CVRSLGGGRLLSGANVLTF
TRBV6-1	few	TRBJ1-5	CASSSGQGYQPQHF
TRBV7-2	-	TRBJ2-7	CASSYGTGGGEQYF
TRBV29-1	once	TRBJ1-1	CSVTKGSQNTEAFF
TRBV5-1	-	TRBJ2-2	CASSSTTGFTGELFF
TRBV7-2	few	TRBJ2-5	CASSPQTRETQYF
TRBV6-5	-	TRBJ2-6	CASSYNGRASNVLTF
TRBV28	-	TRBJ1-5	CASSLDQGGAQPQHF
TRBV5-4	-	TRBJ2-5	CASRLTSGRFQETQYF
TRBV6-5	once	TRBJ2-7	CASSYSKGQVSYEQYF
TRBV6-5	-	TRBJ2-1	CASSGTSGGYNEQFF
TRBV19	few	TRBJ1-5	CASAEFGGADGQPQHF
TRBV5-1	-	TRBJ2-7	CASSGGTASSYEQYF
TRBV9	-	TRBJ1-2	CASSGQVVYGYTF
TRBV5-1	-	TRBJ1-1	CASSLSRVTEAFF
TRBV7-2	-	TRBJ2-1	CASSFGQGIYNEQFF
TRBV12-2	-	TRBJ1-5	CASRATGDQPQHF
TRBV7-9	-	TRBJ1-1	CSSSQTTGLHEAFF
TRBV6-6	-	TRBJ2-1	CASTTRPAGGNEQFF
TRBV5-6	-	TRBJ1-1	CASSWGQPNTEAFF
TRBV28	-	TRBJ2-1	CASSLDEGNEQFF
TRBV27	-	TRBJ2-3	CASSFLAGGSTDTQYF
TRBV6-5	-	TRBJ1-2	CASSYSDTRGYTF
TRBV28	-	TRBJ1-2	CASSSWDRIAGSTF
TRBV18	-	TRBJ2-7	CASSPPTAPVGNYEQYF
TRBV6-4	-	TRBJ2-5	CASSDGFRGAQYF